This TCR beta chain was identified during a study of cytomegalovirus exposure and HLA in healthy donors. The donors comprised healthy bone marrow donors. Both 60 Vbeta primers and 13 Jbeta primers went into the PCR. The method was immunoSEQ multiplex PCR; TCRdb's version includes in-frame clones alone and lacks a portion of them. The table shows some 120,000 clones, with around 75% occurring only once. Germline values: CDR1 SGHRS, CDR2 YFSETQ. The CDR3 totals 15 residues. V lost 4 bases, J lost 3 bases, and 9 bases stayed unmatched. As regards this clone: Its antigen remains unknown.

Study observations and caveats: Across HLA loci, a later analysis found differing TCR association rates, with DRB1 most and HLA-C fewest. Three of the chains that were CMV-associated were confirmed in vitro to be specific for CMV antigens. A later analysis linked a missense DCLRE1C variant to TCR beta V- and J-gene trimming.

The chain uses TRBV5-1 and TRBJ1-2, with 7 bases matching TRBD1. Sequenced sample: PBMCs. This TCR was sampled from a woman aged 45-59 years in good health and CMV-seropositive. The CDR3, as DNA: TGCGCCAGCAGCACAGGGGTTTCGGAGGACTATGGCTACACCTTC. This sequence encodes CASSTGVSEDYGYTF.